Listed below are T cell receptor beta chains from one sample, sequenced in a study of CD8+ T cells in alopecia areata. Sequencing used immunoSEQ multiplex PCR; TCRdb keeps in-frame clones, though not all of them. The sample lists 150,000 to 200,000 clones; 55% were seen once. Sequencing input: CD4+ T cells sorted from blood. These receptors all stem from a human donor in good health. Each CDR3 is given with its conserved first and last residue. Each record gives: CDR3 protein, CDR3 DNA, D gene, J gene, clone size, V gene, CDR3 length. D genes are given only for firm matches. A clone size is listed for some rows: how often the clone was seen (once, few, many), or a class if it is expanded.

CDR3 protein: CASSPGWGGQAFF
CDR3 DNA: TGTGCCAGCAGCCCCGGGTGGGGAGGGCAAGCTTTCTTT
D gene: NA
J gene: TRBJ1-1
clone size: NA
V gene: TRBV11-2
CDR3 length: 13

CDR3 protein: CASSTAGGDYEQYF
CDR3 DNA: TGTGCCAGCAGCACGGCGGGAGGAGACTACGAGCAGTACTTC
D gene: TRBD2
J gene: TRBJ2-7
clone size: NA
V gene: TRBV4-2
CDR3 length: 14

CDR3 protein: CAGGGSGANVLTF
CDR3 DNA: TGTGCCGGCGGCGGATCTGGGGCCAACGTCCTGACTTTC
D gene: NA
J gene: TRBJ2-6
clone size: NA
V gene: TRBV7-9
CDR3 length: 13

CDR3 protein: CASSFTSTGLAGTDTQYF
CDR3 DNA: TGTGCCAGCAGCTTTACTAGTACGGGACTAGCGGGCACAGATACGCAGTATTTT
D gene: TRBD2
J gene: TRBJ2-3
clone size: NA
V gene: TRBV7-2
CDR3 length: 18

CDR3 protein: CAWSGPGAEAFF
CDR3 DNA: TGTGCCTGGAGTGGCCCTGGGGCTGAAGCTTTCTTT
D gene: NA
J gene: TRBJ1-1
clone size: NA
V gene: TRBV30
CDR3 length: 12

CDR3 protein: CASSTGTGRGGELFF
CDR3 DNA: TGTGCCAGCAGTACCGGGACGGGACGGGGCGGGGAGCTGTTTTTT
D gene: NA
J gene: TRBJ2-2
clone size: NA
V gene: TRBV6-5
CDR3 length: 15

CDR3 protein: CASSYGTGQETQYF
CDR3 DNA: TGTGCCAGCAGTTACGGGACTGGGCAAGAGACCCAGTACTTC
D gene: NA
J gene: TRBJ2-5
clone size: NA
V gene: TRBV6-6
CDR3 length: 14

CDR3 protein: CASSLAAERAKNIQYF
CDR3 DNA: TGTGCCAGCAGCTTGGCCGCAGAAAGGGCCAAAAACATTCAGTACTTC
D gene: NA
J gene: TRBJ2-4
clone size: NA
V gene: TRBV5-7
CDR3 length: 16

CDR3 protein: CASSQGRLAQETQYF
CDR3 DNA: TGTGCCAGCAGCCAAGGCAGACTAGCTCAAGAGACCCAGTACTTC
D gene: TRBD2
J gene: TRBJ2-5
clone size: NA
V gene: TRBV14
CDR3 length: 15

CDR3 protein: CSVLLGFTDTQYF
CDR3 DNA: TGCAGCGTTCTCCTCGGATTCACAGATACGCAGTATTTT
D gene: NA
J gene: TRBJ2-3
clone size: few
V gene: TRBV29-1
CDR3 length: 13

CDR3 protein: CASSLTAPQETQYF
CDR3 DNA: TGCGCCAGCAGCTTGACAGCACCCCAAGAGACCCAGTACTTC
D gene: NA
J gene: TRBJ2-5
clone size: NA
V gene: TRBV5-1
CDR3 length: 14

CDR3 protein: CASSVAPSGAYNEQFF
CDR3 DNA: TGTGCCAGCAGCGTAGCGCCTAGCGGGGCCTACAATGAGCAGTTCTTC
D gene: TRBD2
J gene: TRBJ2-1
clone size: NA
V gene: TRBV9
CDR3 length: 16

CDR3 protein: CAISGKDQETQYF
CDR3 DNA: TGTGCCATCTCCGGGAAAGACCAAGAGACCCAGTACTTC
D gene: NA
J gene: TRBJ2-5
clone size: NA
V gene: TRBV10-3
CDR3 length: 13

CDR3 protein: CASSLANSQTDTQYF
CDR3 DNA: TGTGCCAGCAGCTTAGCGAATAGCCAAACAGATACGCAGTATTTT
D gene: NA
J gene: TRBJ2-3
clone size: few
V gene: TRBV7-8
CDR3 length: 15

CDR3 protein: CASSRATGELFF
CDR3 DNA: TGCGCCAGCAGTAGGGCCACGGGGGAGCTGTTTTTT
D gene: NA
J gene: TRBJ2-2
clone size: NA
V gene: TRBV10-2
CDR3 length: 12

CDR3 protein: CSVEIGRVNEQFF
CDR3 DNA: TGCAGCGTTGAAATAGGCAGGGTCAATGAGCAGTTCTTC
D gene: NA
J gene: TRBJ2-1
clone size: NA
V gene: TRBV29-1
CDR3 length: 13

CDR3 protein: CASSYSIDQPQHF
CDR3 DNA: TGTGCCAGCAGTTACTCAATAGATCAGCCCCAGCATTTT
D gene: NA
J gene: TRBJ1-5
clone size: few
V gene: TRBV6-5
CDR3 length: 13

CDR3 protein: CASSLGLVPGNEQFF
CDR3 DNA: TGTGCCAGCAGCTTAGGCCTAGTTCCAGGCAATGAGCAGTTCTTC
D gene: NA
J gene: TRBJ2-1
clone size: NA
V gene: TRBV13
CDR3 length: 15

CDR3 protein: CASSFGRDSTQYF
CDR3 DNA: TGCGCCAGCAGCTTTGGACGTGATTCGACCCAGTACTTC
D gene: NA
J gene: TRBJ2-5
clone size: NA
V gene: TRBV5-1
CDR3 length: 13

CDR3 protein: CASSVGGRAYNEQFF
CDR3 DNA: TGTGCCAGCAGCGTTGGAGGGAGGGCCTACAATGAGCAGTTCTTC
D gene: TRBD2
J gene: TRBJ2-1
clone size: NA
V gene: TRBV9
CDR3 length: 15

CDR3 protein: CASSFGGSEGYTF
CDR3 DNA: TGCGCCAGCAGCTTTGGGGGCAGTGAGGGCTACACCTTC
D gene: NA
J gene: TRBJ1-2
clone size: few
V gene: TRBV5-1
CDR3 length: 13

CDR3 protein: CASSLEYRTAQETQYF
CDR3 DNA: TGCGCCAGCAGCCTGGAGTATAGGACAGCCCAAGAGACCCAGTACTTC
D gene: NA
J gene: TRBJ2-5
clone size: few
V gene: TRBV5-1
CDR3 length: 16

CDR3 protein: CASSQEWKWTDEETQYF
CDR3 DNA: TGCGCCAGCAGCCAAGAGTGGAAGTGGACCGATGAAGAGACCCAGTACTTC
D gene: NA
J gene: TRBJ2-5
clone size: NA
V gene: TRBV4-1
CDR3 length: 17

CDR3 protein: CASSKGPFTDTQYF
CDR3 DNA: TGTGCCAGCAGTAAAGGCCCATTCACAGATACGCAGTATTTT
D gene: NA
J gene: TRBJ2-3
clone size: NA
V gene: TRBV2
CDR3 length: 14

CDR3 protein: CACWKATNEKLFF
CDR3 DNA: TGTGCCTGTTGGAAAGCAACTAATGAAAAACTGTTTTTT
D gene: NA
J gene: TRBJ1-4
clone size: NA
V gene: TRBV30
CDR3 length: 13

CDR3 protein: CSPPRVGEKLFF
CDR3 DNA: TGCAGCCCTCCTCGGGTGGGCGAAAAACTGTTTTTT
D gene: NA
J gene: TRBJ1-4
clone size: few
V gene: TRBV29-1
CDR3 length: 12

CDR3 protein: CSVRGTTGYGYTF
CDR3 DNA: TGCAGCGTACGCGGGACCACAGGCTATGGCTACACCTTC
D gene: NA
J gene: TRBJ1-2
clone size: NA
V gene: TRBV29-1
CDR3 length: 13

CDR3 protein: CASSSGRETQYF
CDR3 DNA: TGTGCCAGCAGCTCGGGTAGGGAGACCCAGTACTTC
D gene: NA
J gene: TRBJ2-5
clone size: NA
V gene: TRBV28
CDR3 length: 12

CDR3 protein: CASSSQQGANYGYTF
CDR3 DNA: TGTGCCAGCAGCTCCCAACAGGGCGCTAACTATGGCTACACCTTC
D gene: NA
J gene: TRBJ1-2
clone size: NA
V gene: TRBV7-6
CDR3 length: 15

CDR3 protein: CARRQGVEETQYF
CDR3 DNA: TGTGCCAGGCGACAGGGGGTCGAAGAGACCCAGTACTTC
D gene: TRBD1
J gene: TRBJ2-5
clone size: NA
V gene: TRBV7-9
CDR3 length: 13

CDR3 protein: CASSPNWADTQYF
CDR3 DNA: TGTGCCAGCTCACCAAATTGGGCAGATACGCAGTATTTT
D gene: NA
J gene: TRBJ2-3
clone size: NA
V gene: TRBV18
CDR3 length: 13

CDR3 protein: CATSLKRQVGYEQYF
CDR3 DNA: TGTGCCACCAGCCTGAAGCGGCAGGTGGGCTACGAGCAGTACTTC
D gene: NA
J gene: TRBJ2-7
clone size: few
V gene: TRBV15
CDR3 length: 15

CDR3 protein: CSVSSGLEFYEQYF
CDR3 DNA: TGCAGCGTTTCATCTGGACTAGAATTCTACGAGCAGTACTTC
D gene: TRBD2
J gene: TRBJ2-7
clone size: NA
V gene: TRBV29-1
CDR3 length: 14

CDR3 protein: CAWIPGPLESLNTEAFF
CDR3 DNA: TGTGCCTGGATCCCAGGACCGCTCGAATCCTTGAACACTGAAGCTTTCTTT
D gene: NA
J gene: TRBJ1-1
clone size: once
V gene: TRBV30
CDR3 length: 17

CDR3 protein: CASSFRDNEQFF
CDR3 DNA: TGTGCCAGCAGTTTCAGGGACAATGAGCAGTTCTTC
D gene: NA
J gene: TRBJ2-1
clone size: NA
V gene: TRBV28
CDR3 length: 12

CDR3 protein: CASSLADRPEFF
CDR3 DNA: TGCGCCAGCAGCTTGGCCGACAGGCCGGAGTTCTTC
D gene: NA
J gene: TRBJ2-1
clone size: NA
V gene: TRBV5-1
CDR3 length: 12

CDR3 protein: CASSRSGAAQETQYF
CDR3 DNA: TGTGCCAGCAGTCGGTCGGGAGCCGCCCAAGAGACCCAGTACTTC
D gene: NA
J gene: TRBJ2-5
clone size: NA
V gene: TRBV2
CDR3 length: 15

CDR3 protein: CASRDTGTSGSDTQYF
CDR3 DNA: TGTGCCAGTAGGGACACCGGGACTAGCGGGAGTGATACGCAGTATTTT
D gene: TRBD2
J gene: TRBJ2-3
clone size: few
V gene: TRBV19
CDR3 length: 16

CDR3 protein: CSVEGLAGATQYF
CDR3 DNA: TGCAGCGTTGAGGGACTAGCGGGCGCTACGCAGTATTTT
D gene: TRBD2
J gene: TRBJ2-3
clone size: few
V gene: TRBV29-1
CDR3 length: 13

CDR3 protein: CASSVVGAKGTQYF
CDR3 DNA: TGTGCCAGCAGCGTAGTAGGTGCCAAAGGTACGCAGTATTTT
D gene: NA
J gene: TRBJ2-3
clone size: NA
V gene: TRBV9
CDR3 length: 14

CDR3 protein: CASSPTSGSPNEQFF
CDR3 DNA: TGTGCCAGCAGTCCAACTAGCGGGAGCCCAAATGAGCAGTTCTTC
D gene: TRBD2
J gene: TRBJ2-1
clone size: NA
V gene: TRBV9
CDR3 length: 15

CDR3 protein: CASSVGPGPNTGELFF
CDR3 DNA: TGTGCCAGCAGCGTAGGCCCAGGACCGAACACCGGGGAGCTGTTTTTT
D gene: NA
J gene: TRBJ2-2
clone size: few
V gene: TRBV9
CDR3 length: 16